A single sample is the source of the 8 T cell receptor beta chains below, sequenced in a study of blood T cell repertoires in COVID-19. Method: immunoSEQ multiplex PCR; TCRdb's copy keeps in-frame clones and lacks some. The sample has roughly 700,000 clones, just under 90% seen once. Sequencing used peripheral blood. These receptors originate from a woman aged 18 to 35 with acute or convalescent COVID-19.

The chain couples TRBV27 to TRBJ2-6, with D possibly TRBD2 on 7 matching bases. CDR3 length: 19 amino acids. Germline loops: CDR1 MNHEY, CDR2 SMNVEV (reference sequence). Trimming removed 5 bases at V and 0 bases at J, with 20 bases between. This CDR3 is CASSNLGRGGDSGANVLTF. The CDR3, as DNA: TGTGCCAGCAGTAACTTGGGGAGAGGGGGGGACTCTGGGGCCAACGTCCTGACTTTC.

The rearrangement uses TRBV18 and TRBJ1-6, with TRBD1 matching over 9 bases. The CDR3 totals 15 residues. The V and J ends lost 6 bases and 7 bases, in that order; junction bases with no gene match: 7. Germline V gene sequence: CDR1 KGHSH, CDR2 LQKENI. CDR3 amino acids: CASSLGTGNNSPLHF. CDR3 DNA sequence: TGTGCCAGCTCCCTCGGGACAGGGAACAATTCACCCCTCCACTTT.

The J gene is TRBJ1-2, the V gene TRBV2; 7 bases are a match to TRBD1. Germline V gene data show CDR1 as SNHLY and CDR2 as FYNNEI. The CDR3 is 14 amino acids. V shed 7 bases and J 4 bases; nucleotides not matched to a gene: 9. The DNA for the CDR3 is TGTGCCAGCAACGAACGGACAGGATCCTATGGCTACACCTTC. Amino acids: CASNERTGSYGYTF.

V gene TRBV6-1 combines with J gene TRBJ2-1, with 7 bases lining up with TRBD1. Unmatched junction bases numbered 4, after V lost 2 bases and J lost 9 bases. CDR1 and CDR2 (germline): MNHNS, SASEGT. The CDR3 has 13 residues. The CDR3 loop reads CASSEWTGGEQFF. The CDR3 bases are TGTGCCAGCAGTGAATGGACAGGCGGTGAGCAGTTCTTC.

CDR3 DNA: TGCGCCAGCAGCCAAGAATGGAGGGAGGGAGGCTACACCTTC. Translated: CASSQEWREGGYTF. The rearrangement links TRBV4-1 to TRBJ1-2; D remains unclear. Germline V gene lookup returns CDR1 MGHRA and CDR2 YSYEKL. This CDR3 region has 14 residues. The V end was cut by 0 bases, the J end by 8 bases, with 13 bases between.

CDR3 residues: CASSSGGAGVNIQYF. CDR3 nucleotides: TGTGCCAGCAGTTCCGGGGGAGCGGGGGTCAACATTCAGTACTTC. The rearrangement joins TRBV6-2 or TRBV6-3 to TRBJ2-4, with TRBD2 identical over 8 bases. Germline CDR1 MNHEY, CDR2 SVGEGT. Germline trimming cut 4 bases from V and 7 bases from J; bases unmatched to any gene: 9. There are 15 residues in the CDR3.

The CDR3 loop is CASNRGKYTEAFF. The CDR3 DNA sequence: TGTGCCAGCAATCGGGGAAAATACACTGAAGCTTTCTTT. The chain couples TRBV6-5 to TRBJ1-1; D not certain. This CDR3 is 13 amino acids long. Germline V CDR1 and CDR2: MNHEY, SVGAGI. Trimming removed 7 bases at V and 3 bases at J, with 12 bases between.

This chain uses TRBV24-1 with TRBJ2-1; tentative D call: TRBD1 (5 bases). Germline lookup yields CDR1 KGHDR and CDR2 SFDVKD. CDR3 size: 15 residues. V lost 4 bases to trimming and J lost 5 bases, with 14 bases between them. CDR3 loop: CATSESRVGDNEQFF. The CDR3 bases are TGTGCCACCAGTGAGTCCAGGGTAGGCGACAATGAGCAGTTCTTC.